The text below deals with one TCR beta chain. This specimen comes from a study of T cell responses to AZD1222 COVID-19 vaccine. Libraries were prepared by immunoSEQ multiplex PCR; TCRdb keeps only in-frame clonotypes and omits some of them. The data contain under 85,000 clones, around nine tenths of them singletons. The CDR3 runs to 14 residues. V was cut by 5 bases and J by 4 bases, with 15 bases left in between. Germline V CDR1 and CDR2: SGHRS, YFSETQ. This specimen was peripheral blood, taken 28 days after the second AZD1222 dose. The gene calls are TRBV5-1 and TRBJ1-2; D not resolved. The clonotype originates from an adult who received the AZD1222 COVID-19 vaccine. The CDR3 nucleotides are TGCGCCAGCAGTCGGGAGGGCGGCACCTATGGCTACACCTTC. This sequence encodes CASSREGGTYGYTF.